The 14 T cell receptor beta chains below all came from one sample that was sequenced in a study of spatial heterogeneity in lung cancer. TCRdb used MiXCR to reprocess the 5' RACE reads, holding one entry per CDR3 protein. The sample shows 40,000 to 45,000 distinct CDR3 sequences, 6% to 7.5% of them seen only once. Sample time point: sample taken at primary tumor resection. Sequencing was performed on whole RNA extracted from tumor and nontumor lung tissue, or from frozen PBMC, and the material was left unsorted. This specimen consisted of PBMCs, obtained at surgery. All receptors derive from a female donor with early-stage non-small cell lung cancer.

The chain couples TRBV6-2 or TRBV6-3 to TRBJ2-3, with TRBD2 as a possible D gene (5 bases). This CDR3 comprises 14 residues. The ends were cut back, 9 bases at V and 3 bases at J, with 16 bases in the middle. Germline CDR1 MNHEY, CDR2 SVGEGT. The CDR3 nucleotides read TGTGCCAGTGCTCGGTCGGGGAGAACAGATACGCAGTATTTT. It translates to CASARSGRTDTQYF.

The chain couples TRBV5-1 to TRBJ2-7; 9 bases map to TRBD2. There are 15 residues in the CDR3. Germline V gives CDR1 SGHRS, CDR2 YFSETQ. V was pared by 4 bases and J by 5 bases, with 10 bases of the junction left unmatched. This CDR3 is CASSPLETSGNEQYF. Written as DNA, the CDR3 is TGCGCCAGCAGCCCCCTGGAGACTAGCGGAAACGAGCAGTACTTC.

This clonotype was detected many times. The V call is TRBV20-1, the J call TRBJ1-4; maybe TRBD1 (5 bases). The V gene's germline CDR1 is DFQATT and CDR2 SNEGSKA (reference sequence). This CDR3 contains 14 residues. Trimming took off 6 bases at V and 6 bases at J, with 17 bases between the two ends. The CDR3: CSAIDWDGDEKLFF. CDR3 DNA sequence: TGCAGTGCCATCGATTGGGACGGGGATGAAAAACTGTTTTTT.

This clonotype turned up a few times. The rearrangement uses TRBV6-6 and TRBJ1-4, with D tentatively TRBD1 (5 bases). The CDR3 is 14 amino acids. Per the germline V gene, CDR1 is MNHNY and CDR2 is SVGAGI (reference sequence). Trimming took 5 bases from V and 5 from J, leaving 12 bases between them. The chain's CDR3 is CASSTGTGNEKLFF. CDR3 in DNA: TGTGCCAGCAGTACCGGGACGGGGAATGAAAAACTGTTTTTT.

This clonotype was observed at least ten times. The CDR3: CASSLDPTENYGYTF. As DNA, the CDR3 is TGCGCCAGCAGCTTGGACCCGACAGAGAACTATGGCTACACCTTC. The chain is built from TRBV5-1 and TRBJ1-2, with D possibly matching TRBD1 (5 bases). In germline, CDR1 is SGHRS, CDR2 YFSETQ. The ends were cut back, 0 bases at V and 2 bases at J, with 11 bases in the middle. The CDR3 has 15 residues.

This clonotype was observed many times. The V call is TRBV20-1, the J call TRBJ1-3; D ambiguous. Germline CDR1 reads DFQATT; CDR2 reads SNEGSKA (reference sequence). The CDR3 totals 12 residues. The ends were cut back, 6 bases at V and 1 base at J, with 7 bases in the middle. The CDR3 reads CSAQVSGNTIYF. The CDR3 DNA reads TGCAGTGCCCAGGTTTCTGGAAACACCATATATTTT.

In this sample, this clonotype turned up many times. The V call is TRBV5-6, the J call TRBJ2-7, with D unclear. The V end was cut by 4 bases, the J end by 4 bases, with 9 bases between. This CDR3 comprises 12 residues. From germline, CDR1 is SGHDT and CDR2 YYEEEE. The chain's CDR3 is CASSKDLYEQYF. DNA for the CDR3: TGTGCCAGCAGCAAGGACCTATACGAGCAGTACTTC.

This clonotype showed up many times. The V gene is TRBV7-2, the J gene TRBJ1-5; D is perhaps TRBD1 (5 bases). V was pared by 0 bases and J by 9 bases, with 9 bases between. The CDR3 covers 13 residues. Germline CDR1 SGHTA, CDR2 FQGNSA. Written as DNA, the CDR3 is TGTGCCAGCAGCTTAGCAGGGGAGTGGCCCCAGCATTTT. It specifies CASSLAGEWPQHF.

The chain combines TRBV7-2 with TRBJ2-3; TRBD2 matches 8 bases. This CDR3 region has 16 residues. Germline CDR1 is SGHTA and CDR2 is FQGNSA. Trimming removed 1 base from V and 1 base from J; junction bases left unmatched: 4. CDR3 protein: CASSLGSGVRTDTQYF. The CDR3, as DNA: TGTGCCAGCAGCTTAGGTAGCGGGGTTCGCACAGATACGCAGTATTTT. Together with reference TRBV7-2 and TRBJ2-3, the CDR3 gives the full variable domain: GAGVSQSPSNKVTEKGKDVELRCDPISGHTALYWYRQSLGQGLEFLIYFQGNSAPDKSGLPSDRFSAERTGGSVSTLTIQRTQQEDSAVYLCASSLGSGVRTDTQYFGPGTRLTVL.

The chain links TRBV12-3 or TRBV12-4 to TRBJ1-1, with D perhaps TRBD1 (5 bases). Trimming took off 4 bases at V and 5 bases at J, with 17 bases between the two ends. The CDR3 runs to 15 residues. The CDR3 nucleotides are TGTGCCAGCAGTTATTCGCTGGGGGGGTGGACTGAAGCTTTCTTT. As protein: CASSYSLGGWTEAFF.

This clonotype was seen a handful of times. The chain has TRBV5-1 and TRBJ1-6; D gene uncertain. With 5 bases removed from V and 0 bases from J, the gap between germline ends came to 6 bases. CDR3 length equals 14 residues. CDR1 is SGHRS, CDR2 YFSETQ, per germline. CDR3 coding DNA: TGCGCCAGCAGGGAGAGCTCCTATAATTCACCCCTCCACTTT. Protein product: CASRESSYNSPLHF.

The chain carries TRBV7-2 and TRBJ2-3; the match to TRBD2 covers 7 bases. The ends lost 2 bases at V and 0 bases at J; junction bases unmatched: 5. Germline V CDR1 and CDR2: SGHTA, FQGNSA. The CDR3 covers 16 residues. The CDR3 loop is CASSLQAGSSTDTQYF. The CDR3 DNA sequence: TGTGCCAGCAGCTTACAAGCGGGATCAAGCACAGATACGCAGTATTTT.

This clonotype was seen a handful of times. The V call is TRBV4-1, the J call TRBJ1-3; D gene unclear. CDR3 length: 15 residues. V lost 2 bases to trimming and J lost 4 bases, with 12 bases between them. The germline V gene has CDR1 MGHRA and CDR2 YSYEKL. CDR3 coding DNA: TGCGCCAGCAGCCAAAGGCTCCTGGAGGGAAACACCATATATTTT. This sequence encodes CASSQRLLEGNTIYF.

This clonotype was detected ten times or more. The chain couples TRBV15 to TRBJ2-5; D remains unclear. Germline V gives CDR1 LNHNV, CDR2 YYDKDF (reference sequence). The CDR3 is 14 residues long. V lost 0 bases, J lost 5 bases, and 10 bases lay in between. The CDR3 nucleotides read TGTGCCACCAGCAGAGATCAGAGGTTGGAGACCCAGTACTTC. Protein: CATSRDQRLETQYF.